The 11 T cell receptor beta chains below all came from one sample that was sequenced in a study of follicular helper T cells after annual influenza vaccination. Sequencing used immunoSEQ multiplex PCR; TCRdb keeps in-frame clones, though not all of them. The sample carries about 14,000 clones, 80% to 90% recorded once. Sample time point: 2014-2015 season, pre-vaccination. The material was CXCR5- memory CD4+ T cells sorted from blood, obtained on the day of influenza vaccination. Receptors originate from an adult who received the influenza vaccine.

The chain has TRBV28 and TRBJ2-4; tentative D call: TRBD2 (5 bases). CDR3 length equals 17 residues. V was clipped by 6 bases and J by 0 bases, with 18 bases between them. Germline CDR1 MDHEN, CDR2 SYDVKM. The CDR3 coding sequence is TGTGCCAGCAGCCCTAGAGGGCAGCCACTAGCCAAAAACATTCAGTACTTC. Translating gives CASSPRGQPLAKNIQYF.

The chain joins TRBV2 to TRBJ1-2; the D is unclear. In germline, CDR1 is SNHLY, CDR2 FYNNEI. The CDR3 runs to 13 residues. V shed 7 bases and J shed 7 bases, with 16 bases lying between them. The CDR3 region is CASIPTLGSGYTF. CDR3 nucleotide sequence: TGTGCCAGCATCCCCACTCTCGGTTCTGGCTACACCTTC.

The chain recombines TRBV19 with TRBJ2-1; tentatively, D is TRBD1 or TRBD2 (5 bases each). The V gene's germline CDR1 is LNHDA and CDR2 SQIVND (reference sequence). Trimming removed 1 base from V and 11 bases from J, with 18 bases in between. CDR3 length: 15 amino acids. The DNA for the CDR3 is TGTGCCAGTAGTATAGCTGAGGGGATCGGCTCAAAGCAGTTCTTC. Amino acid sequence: CASSIAEGIGSKQFF.

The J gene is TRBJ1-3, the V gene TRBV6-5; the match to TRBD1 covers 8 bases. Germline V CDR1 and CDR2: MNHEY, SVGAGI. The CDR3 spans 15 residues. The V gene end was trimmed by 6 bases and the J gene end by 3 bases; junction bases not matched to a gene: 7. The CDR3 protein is CASSLGDRGGNTIYF. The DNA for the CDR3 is TGTGCCAGCAGCCTCGGTGACAGGGGTGGAAACACCATATATTTT.

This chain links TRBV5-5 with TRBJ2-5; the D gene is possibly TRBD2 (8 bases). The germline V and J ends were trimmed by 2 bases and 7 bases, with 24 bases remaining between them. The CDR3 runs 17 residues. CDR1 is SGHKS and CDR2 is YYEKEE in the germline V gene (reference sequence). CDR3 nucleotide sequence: TGTGCCAGCAGCTTCATTTACGGGACAGCGGGAGCTGGGACCCAGTACTTC. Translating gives CASSFIYGTAGAGTQYF.

This CDR3 reads CASSLGLKETQYF. The DNA for the CDR3 is TGTGCCAGCAGCTTAGGACTTAAAGAGACCCAGTACTTC. V usage is TRBV7-8 and J usage is TRBJ2-5; D is ambiguous. Trimming shortened V by 1 base and J by 3 bases, and 6 bases separated the two germline ends. The CDR3 has 13 amino acids. Germline V gene lookup returns CDR1 SGHVS and CDR2 FQNEAQ.

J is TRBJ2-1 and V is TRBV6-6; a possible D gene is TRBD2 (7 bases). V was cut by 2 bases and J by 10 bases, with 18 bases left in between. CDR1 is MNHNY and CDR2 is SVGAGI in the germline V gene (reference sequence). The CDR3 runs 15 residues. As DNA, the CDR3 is TGTGCCAGCAGTTACGGCCGGGGGGCAGTGGGGGAGCAGTTCTTC. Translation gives CASSYGRGAVGEQFF.

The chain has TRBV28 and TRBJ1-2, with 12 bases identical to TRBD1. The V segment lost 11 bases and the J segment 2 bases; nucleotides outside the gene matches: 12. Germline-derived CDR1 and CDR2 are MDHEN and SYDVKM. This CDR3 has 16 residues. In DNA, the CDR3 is TGTGCCGAAAACCGGGACAGGGGGCAACTCAACTATGGCTACACCTTC. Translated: CAENRDRGQLNYGYTF.

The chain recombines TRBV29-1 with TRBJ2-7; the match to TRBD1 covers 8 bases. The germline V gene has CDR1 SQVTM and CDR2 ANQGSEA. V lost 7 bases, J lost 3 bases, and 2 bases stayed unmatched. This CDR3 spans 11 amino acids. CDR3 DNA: TGCAGCGCAGGGGGCGGCTACGAGCAGTACTTC. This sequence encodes CSAGGGYEQYF.

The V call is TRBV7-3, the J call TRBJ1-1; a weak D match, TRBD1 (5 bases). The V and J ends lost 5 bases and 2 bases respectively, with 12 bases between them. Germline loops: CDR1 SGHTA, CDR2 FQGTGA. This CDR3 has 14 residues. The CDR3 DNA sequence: TGTGCCAGCAGCCCGACGGGACGTAACACTGAAGCTTTCTTT. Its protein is CASSPTGRNTEAFF.

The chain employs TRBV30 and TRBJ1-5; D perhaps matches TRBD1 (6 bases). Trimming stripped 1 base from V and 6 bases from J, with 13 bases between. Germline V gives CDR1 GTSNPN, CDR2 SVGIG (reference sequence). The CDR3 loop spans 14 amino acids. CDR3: CAWSGGLQGQPQHF. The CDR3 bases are TGTGCCTGGAGTGGGGGGCTACAGGGTCAGCCCCAGCATTTT.